Listed below are T cell receptor beta chains from one sample, sequenced in a study of blood T cells in healthy people across ages. TCRdb passed the 5' RACE reads through MiXCR, listing each CDR3 protein once. The table has about 640,000 distinct CDR3 sequences, under 70% seen once. Sequencing was done on a sample of blood. These receptors were taken from a man aged 55 to 70 in good health. Both conserved end residues are part of each CDR3. D genes are given only for firm matches. Where a row states a size, it is once, few, many or the class of an expanded clone; other rows omit it.

j_call d_call clone_size v_call cdr3_nt cdr3_aa
TRBJ1-5 . . TRBV20-1 TGCAGTGCGAACTCGGGAGTAGGGCAGCCCCAGCATTTT CSANSGVGQPQHF
TRBJ1-5 . . TRBV20-1 TGCAGTGCTAGATCAGACCTGGGAGAAAGGCATTTT CSARSDLGERHF
TRBJ2-6 . . TRBV18 TGTGCCAGCTCACCGGAAGGGCCAGGGCTAGGGGCCAACGTCCTGACTTTC CASSPEGPGLGANVLTF
TRBJ2-3 TRBD1 once TRBV7-9 TGTGCCAGCAGATCCGACAGGGAGTACACAGATACGCAGTATTTT CASRSDREYTDTQYF
TRBJ1-6 TRBD1 . TRBV12-3/TRBV12-4 TGTGCCAGCAGTCTCGGACAGGGTAGCTCCTATAATTCACCCCTCCACTTT CASSLGQGSSYNSPLHF
TRBJ2-3 TRBD2 . TRBV6-6 TGTGCCGGCAGTTACAGCGGGGGAGGGAATACGCAGTATTTT CAGSYSGGGNTQYF
TRBJ2-1 TRBD2 once TRBV20-1 TGCAGTGCTCCGGGACTAGCGGGGGAGGGGTCCTACAATGAGCAGTTCTTC CSAPGLAGEGSYNEQFF
TRBJ2-5 . . TRBV7-9 TGTGCCAGCAGCTTAGGGTCGTACCAAGAGACCCAGTACTTC CASSLGSYQETQYF
TRBJ2-5 . . TRBV10-2 TGCGCCAGCAAAAGACGGGGTCACCAAGAGACCCAGTACTTC CASKRRGHQETQYF
TRBJ2-5 . few TRBV27 TGTGCCAGCAGACAGAACCTCCTGGAGGAGACCCAGTACTTC CASRQNLLEETQYF
TRBJ2-7 . . TRBV11-2 TGTGCCAGCAGCTGGAACCGGGACACTTACTACGAGCAGTACTTC CASSWNRDTYYEQYF
TRBJ1-1 . . TRBV5-1 TGCGCCAGCAGCTTAAATTCATGGGACACTGAAGCTTTCTTT CASSLNSWDTEAFF
TRBJ1-2 TRBD1 . TRBV10-3 TGTGCCATCAGAGAGGGGGCGCTTACCTATGGCTACACCTTC CAIREGALTYGYTF
TRBJ1-5 . . TRBV7-2 TGTGCCAGCAGCTTAGCGTATCAGCCCCAGCATTTT CASSLAYQPQHF
TRBJ1-1 . . TRBV6-6 TGTGCCAGCAGTTACATCGGGGGCCGGACTGAAGCTTTCTTT CASSYIGGRTEAFF
TRBJ2-7 . . TRBV27 TGTGCCAGCCCAACCCGGATACCTCGCGAGCAGTACTTC CASPTRIPREQYF
TRBJ2-7 TRBD2 . TRBV10-3 TGTGCCTTCGCGGGGGGGCCCACCTACGAGCAGTACTTC CAFAGGPTYEQYF
TRBJ1-4 . few TRBV5-1 TGCGCCAGCAGCCCGGCCCGGCAGACACCTAATGAAAAACTGTTTTTT CASSPARQTPNEKLFF
TRBJ2-1 TRBD2 few TRBV2 TGTGCCAGCAGTTCGGGACTAGGGGGTGAGCAGTTCTTC CASSSGLGGEQFF
TRBJ2-4 . once TRBV6-6 TGTGCCAGCAGTTACTCCGGCGACCTTAGAATTCAGTACTTC CASSYSGDLRIQYF
TRBJ2-5 TRBD1 . TRBV6-6 TGTGCCAGCAGTAAAAACGCCGGGACAGGGGATGAGACCCAGTACTTC CASSKNAGTGDETQYF
TRBJ2-1 TRBD1 few TRBV7-6 TGTGCCAGCAGCCTGGCCACAGGGGTCTACAATGAGCAGTTCTTC CASSLATGVYNEQFF
TRBJ2-3 TRBD2 once TRBV20-1 TGCAGTGCTCTGAGCGGGGGCCGAGATACGCAGTATTTT CSALSGGRDTQYF
TRBJ2-3 TRBD2 . TRBV15 TGTGCCACCAGCAGAGATCACCCCGCGGTAGCGGGGTTCACAGATACGCAGTATTTT CATSRDHPAVAGFTDTQYF
TRBJ2-1 . few TRBV6-2/TRBV6-3 TGTGCCAGCAGTTCTGAGGTGGGGAGCTCCTACAATGAGCAGTTCTTC CASSSEVGSSYNEQFF
TRBJ2-1 TRBD2 . TRBV7-2 TGTGCCAGCAGCTGGACTAGCGGGATGACCAATGAGCAGTTCTTC CASSWTSGMTNEQFF
TRBJ2-7 . . TRBV20-1 TGCAGTGCTAGCTCGGTAAATCCCTACGAGCAGTACTTC CSASSVNPYEQYF
TRBJ2-3 . . TRBV2 TGTGCCAGCAGTGGGGCGGGACTCCTCACAGATACGCAGTATTTT CASSGAGLLTDTQYF
TRBJ2-1 TRBD2 few TRBV2 TGTGCCAGCACCTTTGCCGGGACTAGCGGGGCCGGGGAGCAGTTCTTC CASTFAGTSGAGEQFF
TRBJ1-6 TRBD1 few TRBV4-1 TGCGCCAGCAGCCAAGAAGTCTACATCGGACAGGGACGGAATTCACCCCTCCACTTT CASSQEVYIGQGRNSPLHF
TRBJ2-5 TRBD2 . TRBV5-1 TGCGCCAGCAGCACCGGGACTAGCGGTCACCAAGAGACCCAGTACTTC CASSTGTSGHQETQYF
TRBJ2-5 TRBD2 . TRBV7-2 TGTGCCAGCAGCTACGGAGGGTTTGCGGGGGAAGAGACCCAGTACTTC CASSYGGFAGEETQYF
TRBJ2-3 TRBD1 . TRBV7-2 TGTGCCAGCAGCTCAGGACAGGGATTCGATACGCAGTATTTT CASSSGQGFDTQYF
TRBJ2-6 . few TRBV9 TGTGCCAGCAGCGTAGAGGGGCAGTCGTGGGGGGCCAACGTCCTGACTTTC CASSVEGQSWGANVLTF
TRBJ2-5 . many TRBV12-3/TRBV12-4 TGTGCCAGCAGTTTACAGGGGCAAGAGACCCAGTACTTC CASSLQGQETQYF
TRBJ2-1 TRBD1 . TRBV2 TGTGCCAGCAGGACCGAGGCAGGGGGCGTGAATGAGCAGTTCTTC CASRTEAGGVNEQFF
TRBJ1-6 . few TRBV5-1 TGCGCCAGCAGCTTGGACGGGGGGAATTCACCCCTCCACTTT CASSLDGGNSPLHF
TRBJ2-3 . . TRBV20-1 TGCAGTGCCCTACCGGGAGTAGGCACAGATACGCAGTATTTT CSALPGVGTDTQYF
TRBJ2-1 . . TRBV4-1 TGCGCCAGCAGCCAAGGAGGGGGTTACAATGAGCAGTTCTTC CASSQGGGYNEQFF
TRBJ2-1 . . TRBV29-1 TGCAGCGTTGCAGCGTTTGGGCAGATCAATGAGCAGTTCTTC CSVAAFGQINEQFF
TRBJ2-4 TRBD1 . TRBV5-1 TGCGCCAGCAGCCCGGGGACAGTTAACATTCAGTACTTC CASSPGTVNIQYF